These 14 T cell receptor beta chains were all obtained from the same sample, sequenced in a study of CD8 T cells in ankylosing spondylitis. Notes on the study in general: Typical of ankylosing spondylitis blood, it appeared, was a TCR beta motif of several highly homologous variants.

One entry per CDR3 protein, called by TCRdb with MiXCR from the 5' RACE reads. This sample yields about 500,000 distinct CDR3 sequences, of which roughly 13% are seen a single time; approximately 6.3% belongs to the top ten. Their antigens are not known. Sequencing was carried out using blood, either unsorted or a sorted T cell fraction (not recorded which). Receptor source: a male donor with ankylosing spondylitis.

V and J are TRBV20-1 and TRBJ2-1; no reliable D call. V lost 0 bases to trimming and J lost 4 bases, with 13 bases between them. The germline V gene encodes CDR1 DFQATT and CDR2 SNEGSKA (reference sequence). This CDR3 spans 15 amino acids. CDR3 DNA: TGCAGTGCTAGAGATTCCCGACAACCATACAATGAGCAGTTCTTC. Amino acid sequence: CSARDSRQPYNEQFF.

The V gene is TRBV7-7, the J gene TRBJ2-5; 12 bases line up with TRBD2. The germline V gene has CDR1 SSHAT and CDR2 FNYEAQ (reference sequence). V dropped 5 bases and J dropped 5; count of bases not matched to a gene: 9. This CDR3 region has 16 residues. CDR3 region: CASSLLAGGFRETQYF. The CDR3 DNA reads TGTGCCAGCAGCCTACTAGCGGGAGGTTTCCGGGAGACCCAGTACTTC.

This chain connects TRBV6-2 or TRBV6-3 to TRBJ2-1; 9 bases fit TRBD2. The trim removed 10 bases at V and 0 bases at J, leaving 16 bases unmatched. Germline V gene sequence: CDR1 MNHEY, CDR2 SVGEGT. The CDR3 runs to 18 residues. For the CDR3, the DNA is TGTGCCACCAATGCGGGAGGGCCAAGTAAAAGCTCCTACAATGAGCAGTTCTTC. Residues: CATNAGGPSKSSYNEQFF.

By its share, this clonotype is medium-sized. V and J are TRBV5-1 and TRBJ1-6, with D unresolved. Trimming stripped 1 base from V and 10 bases from J, with 12 bases between. CDR1 and CDR2 (germline): SGHRS, YFSETQ. CDR3 length: 14 residues. CDR3 in amino acids: CASSLSTTESPLHF. CDR3 in DNA: TGCGCCAGCAGCTTGAGTACCACGGAGTCACCCCTCCACTTT.

The sample holds many counts of this clonotype. The J gene is TRBJ1-1, the V gene TRBV29-1; no definite D call. The V gene lost 5 bases and the J gene lost 8 bases, with 18 bases spanning the gap. The CDR3 loop spans 13 amino acids. Germline V lookup: CDR1 SQVTM, CDR2 ANQGSEA. The CDR3 reads CSVFTQLGFEAFF. The CDR3 nucleotides are TGCAGCGTTTTCACCCAACTAGGGTTCGAAGCTTTCTTT.

This clonotype has a count of ten or more. The gene calls are TRBV7-9 and TRBJ1-2, with D unresolved. CDR3 length: 14 amino acids. Trimming shortened V by 1 base and J by 4 bases, and 10 bases separated the two germline ends. Germline V gene lookup returns CDR1 SEHNR and CDR2 FQNEAQ (reference sequence). The CDR3 nucleotides read TGTGCCAGCAGCTTAGAGGCCATTGTCTATGGCTACACCTTC. It codes for CASSLEAIVYGYTF.

This chain uses TRBV7-2 with TRBJ1-6; D might be TRBD1 (5 bases). This CDR3 is built from 15 residues. V lost 4 bases and J 2 bases, leaving 9 bases between the germline ends. The V gene's germline CDR1 is SGHTA and CDR2 FQGNSA. In DNA form, the CDR3 reads TGTGCCAGCAGCTCAGGGCCCGCCTATAATTCACCCCTCCACTTT. It specifies CASSSGPAYNSPLHF.

This clonotype was detected only a few times. The chain links TRBV12-3 or TRBV12-4 to TRBJ1-2, with TRBD1 matching over 7 bases. Trimming cost V 5 bases and J 8 bases; bases outside gene matches: 17. This CDR3 contains 16 residues. Written as DNA, the CDR3 is TGTGCCAGCAGTCCCGGGGCAGGGGGAAGCGTTTTGGGCTACACCTTC. Translation: CASSPGAGGSVLGYTF.

The chain joins TRBV3-1 to TRBJ2-5; D is ambiguous. Trimming left V 2 bases short and J 5 bases short, with 15 bases between. Germline V lookup: CDR1 LGHDT, CDR2 YNNKEL (reference sequence). The CDR3 extends over 15 amino acids. DNA for the CDR3: TGTGCCAGCAGCCAATCTTCTGGGTTCTCTGAGACCCAGTACTTC. Its translation: CASSQSSGFSETQYF.

The chain joins TRBV4-2 to TRBJ2-2; no clear D. The CDR3 covers 15 residues. CDR1 and CDR2 (germline): LGHNA, YNFKEQ. V was shortened by 0 bases and J by 2 bases, with 7 bases between the two germline ends. The DNA of the CDR3 is TGTGCCAGCAGCCAAGATCCCCAAAACACCGGGGAGCTGTTTTTT. The encoded protein is CASSQDPQNTGELFF.

The V call is TRBV25-1, the J call TRBJ2-5, with a weak D call TRBD2 (6 bases). The germline V gene has CDR1 MGHDK and CDR2 SYGVNS. Trimming shortened V by 0 bases and J by 2 bases, and 7 bases separated the two germline ends. The CDR3 is 14 residues long. CDR3: CASSEYGLQETQYF. The CDR3 nucleotides read TGTGCCAGCAGTGAATATGGACTACAAGAGACCCAGTACTTC.

A few counts support this clonotype. The CDR3 nucleotides are TGTGCCAGCAGCTATGGCTCATTGGGCAATCAGCCCCAGCATTTT. This codes for CASSYGSLGNQPQHF. The V and J genes are TRBV7-2 and TRBJ1-5; D ambiguous. Looked up from germline, CDR1 is SGHTA and CDR2 is FQGNSA. This CDR3 region has 15 residues. Deletions cut 4 bases from V and 2 bases from J, with 12 bases between. Combining the CDR3 with reference TRBV7-2 and TRBJ1-5 gives the whole variable domain GAGVSQSPSNKVTEKGKDVELRCDPISGHTALYWYRQSLGQGLEFLIYFQGNSAPDKSGLPSDRFSAERTGGSVSTLTIQRTQQEDSAVYLCASSYGSLGNQPQHFGDGTRLSIL.

There are many counts of this clonotype. The chain links TRBV7-9 to TRBJ2-1, with a weak D call TRBD2 (5 bases). This CDR3 contains 15 residues. Germline loops: CDR1 SEHNR, CDR2 FQNEAQ (reference sequence). V was clipped by 5 bases and J by 4 bases, with 15 bases between them. The CDR3 nucleotides read TGTGCCAGCAGCCCGCGGCGGGCAAGGTACAATGAGCAGTTCTTC. This encodes CASSPRRARYNEQFF.

The genes are TRBV5-1 and TRBJ2-3; D remains unclear. Trimming pared 9 bases from V and 0 bases from J, leaving 14 bases between. The CDR3 covers 14 residues. The V gene's germline CDR1 is SGHRS and CDR2 YFSETQ. This CDR3 reads CATRRVTSTDTQYF. In DNA form, the CDR3 reads TGCGCCACCCGCCGCGTAACTAGCACAGATACGCAGTATTTT.